This T cell receptor beta chain was recovered during a study of Ad26.COV2.S vaccination and SARS-CoV-2 variants. This table comes from immunoSEQ multiplex PCR, and its TCRdb copy is limited to in-frame clones, with some not included. The data contain 300,000 to 350,000 clones, 90% of them singletons. Trimming took off 6 bases at V and 7 bases at J, with 9 bases between the two ends. The CDR3 spans 11 residues. Germline CDR1 KGHSH, CDR2 LQKENI. Documented treatment: 15 to 20 received Ad26.COV2.S at low or high dose, single or two shots; five or six received placebo; per-sample allocation not given. Specimens were obtained on day 63 following the first vaccine or placebo injection.

The V call is TRBV18, the J call TRBJ1-1; D gene unclear. The receptor was derived from a person aged 18-60 years who received the Ad26.COV2.S COVID-19 vaccine or a placebo. The starting material was peripheral blood, obtained in a trial of Ad26.COV2.S vaccine versus placebo. The CDR3 DNA reads TGTGCCAGCTCGGCTGACTTTGAAGCTTTCTTT. It encodes CASSADFEAFF.